Detailed here is one T cell receptor (beta chain). No antigen is known for it. Germline assignment: CDR1 LGHNA and CDR2 YNFKEQ. The trim removed 1 base at V and 7 bases at J, leaving 6 bases unmatched. The CDR3 covers 16 residues. This sample stems from a study of EBV T-cell therapy then PD-1 blockade in nasopharyngeal carcinoma. Sequencing used immunoSEQ multiplex PCR; TCRdb keeps in-frame clones, though not all of them. The data hold about 17,000 clones, with approximately 80% observed a single time. This sample's treatment: AdE1-LMPpoly-expanded autologous EBV-specific T-cell therapy followed by anti-PD-1 nivolumab.

This specimen was CD8+ T cells from blood, taken at day 0 from a patient whose treatment included autologous EBV-specific T cells and nivolumab. The TCR comes from a man aged 35-49 years with nasopharyngeal carcinoma. The chain combines TRBV4-2 with TRBJ2-1; 11 bases fit TRBD2. CDR3 amino acids: CASSQGYTSGGNEQFF. The CDR3 nucleotides read TGTGCCAGCAGCCAAGGTTATACTAGCGGGGGTAATGAGCAGTTCTTC.